This T cell receptor (beta chain) was sequenced during a study of patients and donors after allogeneic stem cell transplantation. One entry per CDR3 protein results from TCRdb running MiXCR on the RT-PCR reads. This sample has 200,000 to 250,000 distinct CDR3 sequences, with over 12% found just once. The V end was cut by 0 bases, the J end by 5 bases, with 17 bases between. In germline, CDR1 is DFQATT, CDR2 SNEGSKA (reference sequence). CDR3 length: 16 amino acids. Sample: blood, either unsorted or a sorted T cell fraction (not recorded which). The clonotype originates from a human donor who was either an allogeneic HSCT recipient or a stem cell or donor lymphocyte infusion donor (not recorded which). It is not recorded whose cells these are; they may come from a transplant donor. The chain is built from TRBV20-1 and TRBJ2-1; tentatively, D is TRBD2 (6 bases). The chain's CDR3 is CSARDYRGRLDNEQFF. The CDR3 bases are TGCAGTGCTAGAGATTACCGGGGCAGACTAGACAATGAGCAGTTCTTC.